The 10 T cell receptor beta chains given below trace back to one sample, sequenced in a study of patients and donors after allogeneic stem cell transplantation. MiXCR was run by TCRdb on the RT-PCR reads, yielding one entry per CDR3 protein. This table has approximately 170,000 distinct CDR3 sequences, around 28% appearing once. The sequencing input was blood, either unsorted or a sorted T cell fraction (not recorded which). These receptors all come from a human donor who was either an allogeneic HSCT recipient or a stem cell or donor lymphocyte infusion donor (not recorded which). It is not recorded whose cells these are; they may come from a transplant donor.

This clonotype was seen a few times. CDR3 protein: CSASLGHNSPLHF. In nucleotides, the CDR3 is TGCAGCGCCTCCCTGGGCCATAATTCACCCCTCCACTTT. The chain joins TRBV29-1 to TRBJ1-6; the D is unclear. The CDR3 runs to 13 residues. Deletions cut 7 bases from V and 5 bases from J, with 12 bases between. CDR1 and CDR2 (germline): SQVTM, ANQGSEA.

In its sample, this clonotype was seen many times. The CDR3 DNA sequence: TGTGCCAGCAGTTATATGGTCTACGAGCAGTACTTC. This codes for CASSYMVYEQYF. The J gene is TRBJ2-7, the V gene TRBV2; D gene ambiguous. This CDR3 has 12 amino acids. Germline assignment: CDR1 SNHLY and CDR2 FYNNEI. Trimming shortened V by 5 bases and J by 3 bases, and 8 bases separated the two germline ends.

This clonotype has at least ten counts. The CDR3, as DNA: TGTGCCAGCAGTTTAAGAGGGGGGACCGCTAATTCACCCCTCCACTTT. Encoded protein: CASSLRGGTANSPLHF. The rearrangement joins TRBV12-3 or TRBV12-4 to TRBJ1-6; D is possibly TRBD1 (6 bases). The V gene lost 2 bases and the J gene lost 6 bases, with 14 bases spanning the gap. This CDR3 comprises 16 residues.

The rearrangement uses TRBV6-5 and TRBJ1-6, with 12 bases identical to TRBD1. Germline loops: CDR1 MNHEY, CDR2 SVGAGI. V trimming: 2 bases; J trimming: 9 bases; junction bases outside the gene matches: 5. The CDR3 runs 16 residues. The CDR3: CASSYPGTGGSSPLHF. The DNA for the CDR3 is TGTGCCAGCAGTTACCCCGGGACAGGGGGCAGTTCACCCCTCCACTTT.

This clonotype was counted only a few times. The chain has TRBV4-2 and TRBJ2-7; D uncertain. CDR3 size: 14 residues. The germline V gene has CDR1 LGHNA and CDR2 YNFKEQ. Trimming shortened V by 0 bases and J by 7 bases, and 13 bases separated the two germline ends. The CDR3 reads CASSQDSWVGEQYF. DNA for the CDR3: TGTGCCAGCAGCCAAGATAGTTGGGTGGGTGAGCAGTACTTC.

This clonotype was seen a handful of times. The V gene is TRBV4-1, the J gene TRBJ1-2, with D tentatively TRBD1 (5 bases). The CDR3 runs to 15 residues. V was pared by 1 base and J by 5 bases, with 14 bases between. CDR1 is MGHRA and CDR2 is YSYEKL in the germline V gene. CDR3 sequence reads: CASSQATGPWYGYTF. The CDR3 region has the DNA TGCGCCAGCAGCCAAGCGACGGGGCCCTGGTATGGCTACACCTTC.

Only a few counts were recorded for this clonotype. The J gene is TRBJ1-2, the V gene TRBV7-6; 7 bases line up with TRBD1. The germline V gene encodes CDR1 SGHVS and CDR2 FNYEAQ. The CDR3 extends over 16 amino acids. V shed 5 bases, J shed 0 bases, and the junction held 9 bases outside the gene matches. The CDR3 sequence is CASSRGTAKTNYGYTF. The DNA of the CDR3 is TGTGCCAGCAGCCGGGGGACAGCAAAAACTAACTATGGCTACACCTTC.

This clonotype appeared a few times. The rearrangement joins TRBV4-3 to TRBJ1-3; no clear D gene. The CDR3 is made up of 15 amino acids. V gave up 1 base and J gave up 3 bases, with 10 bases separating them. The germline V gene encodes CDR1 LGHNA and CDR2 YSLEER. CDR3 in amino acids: CASSQALGFGNTIYF. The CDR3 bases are TGCGCCAGCAGCCAAGCCTTGGGTTTTGGAAACACCATATATTTT.

The CDR3 loop is CASSLEGGSNKNIQYF. The CDR3 region has the DNA TGTGCCAGCAGCTTAGAGGGAGGCTCAAACAAAAACATTCAGTACTTC. This chain links TRBV7-6 with TRBJ2-4, with a tentative D call TRBD2 (6 bases). This CDR3 contains 16 residues. Germline V gives CDR1 SGHVS, CDR2 FNYEAQ. Trimming stripped 1 base from V and 3 bases from J, with 13 bases between.

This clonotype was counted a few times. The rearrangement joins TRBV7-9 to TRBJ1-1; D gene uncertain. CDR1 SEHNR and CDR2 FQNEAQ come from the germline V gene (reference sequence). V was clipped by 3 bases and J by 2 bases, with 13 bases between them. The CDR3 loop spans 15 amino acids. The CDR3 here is CASSFRQTSNTEAFF. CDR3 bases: TGTGCCAGCAGCTTCCGGCAGACCAGCAACACTGAAGCTTTCTTT.